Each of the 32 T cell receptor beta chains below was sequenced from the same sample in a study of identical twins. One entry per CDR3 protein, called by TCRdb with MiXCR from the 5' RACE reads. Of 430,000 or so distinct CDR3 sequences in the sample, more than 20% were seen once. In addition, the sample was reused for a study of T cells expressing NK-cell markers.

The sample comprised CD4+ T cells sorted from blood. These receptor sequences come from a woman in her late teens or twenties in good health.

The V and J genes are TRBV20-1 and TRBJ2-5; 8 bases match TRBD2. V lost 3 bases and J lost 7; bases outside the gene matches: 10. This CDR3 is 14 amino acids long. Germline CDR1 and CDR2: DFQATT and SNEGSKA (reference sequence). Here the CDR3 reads CSASRPGLEGTQYF. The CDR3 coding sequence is TGCAGTGCTAGTAGGCCGGGACTAGAGGGGACCCAGTACTTC.

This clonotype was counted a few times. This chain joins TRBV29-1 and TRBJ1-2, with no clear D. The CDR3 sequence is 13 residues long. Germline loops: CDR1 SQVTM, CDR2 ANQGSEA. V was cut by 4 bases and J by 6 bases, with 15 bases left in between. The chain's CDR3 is CSVVILTGNGYTF. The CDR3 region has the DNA TGCAGCGTTGTAATTTTGACGGGGAATGGCTACACCTTC.

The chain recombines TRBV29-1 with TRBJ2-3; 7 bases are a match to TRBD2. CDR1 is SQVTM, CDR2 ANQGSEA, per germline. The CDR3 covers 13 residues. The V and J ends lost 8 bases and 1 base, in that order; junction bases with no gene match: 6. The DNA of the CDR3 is TGCAGCTCGGGGGGTCGAGGCACAGATACGCAGTATTTT. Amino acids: CSSGGRGTDTQYF.

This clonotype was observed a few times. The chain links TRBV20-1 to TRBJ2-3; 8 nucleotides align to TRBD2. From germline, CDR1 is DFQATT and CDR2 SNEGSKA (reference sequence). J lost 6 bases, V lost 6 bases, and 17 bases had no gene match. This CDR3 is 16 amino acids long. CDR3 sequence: CSADSLAAAPSDTQYF. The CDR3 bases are TGCAGTGCCGATTCACTAGCGGCAGCTCCCTCGGATACGCAGTATTTT.

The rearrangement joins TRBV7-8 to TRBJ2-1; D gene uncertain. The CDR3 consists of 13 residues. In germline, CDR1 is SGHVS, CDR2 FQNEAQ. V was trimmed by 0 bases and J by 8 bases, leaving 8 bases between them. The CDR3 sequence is CASSLAVWDEQFF. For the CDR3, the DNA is TGTGCCAGCAGCTTAGCGGTGTGGGATGAGCAGTTCTTC.

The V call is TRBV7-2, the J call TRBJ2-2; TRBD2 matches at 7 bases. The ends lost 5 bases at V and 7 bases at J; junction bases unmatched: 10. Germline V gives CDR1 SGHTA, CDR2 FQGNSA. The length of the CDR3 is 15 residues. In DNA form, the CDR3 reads TGTGCCAGCAGCGGCGGACTAGGGCGCGTCGGGGAGCTGTTTTTT. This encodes CASSGGLGRVGELFF. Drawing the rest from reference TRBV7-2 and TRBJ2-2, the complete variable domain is GAGVSQSPSNKVTEKGKDVELRCDPISGHTALYWYRQSLGQGLEFLIYFQGNSAPDKSGLPSDRFSAERTGGSVSTLTIQRTQQEDSAVYLCASSGGLGRVGELFFGEGSRLTVL.

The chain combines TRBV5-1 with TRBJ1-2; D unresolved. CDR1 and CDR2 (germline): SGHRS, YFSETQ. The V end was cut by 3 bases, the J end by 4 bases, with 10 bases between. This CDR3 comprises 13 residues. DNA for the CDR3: TGCGCCAGCAGCTCGGCGACAATCTATGGCTACACCTTC. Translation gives CASSSATIYGYTF.

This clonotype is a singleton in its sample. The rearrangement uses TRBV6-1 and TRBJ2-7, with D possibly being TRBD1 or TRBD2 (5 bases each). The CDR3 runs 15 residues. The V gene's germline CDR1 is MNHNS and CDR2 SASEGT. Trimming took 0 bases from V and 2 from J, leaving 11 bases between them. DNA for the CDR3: TGTGCCAGCAGTGAAGCCCTCCGGGGCGCCTACGAGCAGTACTTC. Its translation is CASSEALRGAYEQYF.

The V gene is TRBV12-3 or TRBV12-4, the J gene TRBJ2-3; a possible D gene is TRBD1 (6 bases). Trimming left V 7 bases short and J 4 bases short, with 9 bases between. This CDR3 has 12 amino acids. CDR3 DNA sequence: TGTGCCAGCACGCAGGGGTCAGATACGCAGTATTTT. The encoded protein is CASTQGSDTQYF.

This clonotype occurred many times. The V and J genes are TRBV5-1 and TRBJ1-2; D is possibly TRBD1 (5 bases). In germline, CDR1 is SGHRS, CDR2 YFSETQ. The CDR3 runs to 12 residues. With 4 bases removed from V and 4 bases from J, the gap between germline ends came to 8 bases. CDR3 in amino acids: CASSPDSYGYTF. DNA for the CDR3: TGCGCCAGCAGCCCTGACAGCTATGGCTACACCTTC.

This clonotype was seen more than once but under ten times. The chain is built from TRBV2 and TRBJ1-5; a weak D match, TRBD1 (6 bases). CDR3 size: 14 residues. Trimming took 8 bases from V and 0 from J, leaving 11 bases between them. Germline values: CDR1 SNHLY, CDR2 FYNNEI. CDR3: CASGGGGSNQPQHF. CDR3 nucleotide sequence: TGTGCCAGCGGGGGAGGGGGTAGCAATCAGCCCCAGCATTTT. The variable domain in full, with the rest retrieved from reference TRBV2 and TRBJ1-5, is EPEVTQTPSHQVTQMGQEVILRCVPISNHLYFYWYRQILGQKVEFLVSFYNNEISEKSEIFDDQFSVERPDGSNFTLKIRSTKLEDSAMYFCASGGGGSNQPQHFGDGTRLSIL.

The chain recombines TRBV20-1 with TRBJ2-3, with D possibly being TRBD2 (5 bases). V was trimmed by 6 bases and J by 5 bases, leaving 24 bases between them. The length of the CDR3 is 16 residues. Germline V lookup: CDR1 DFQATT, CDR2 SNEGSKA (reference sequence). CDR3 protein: CSATDQVEALGDTQYF. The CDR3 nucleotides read TGCAGTGCAACTGACCAGGTGGAGGCGCTGGGAGATACGCAGTATTTT.

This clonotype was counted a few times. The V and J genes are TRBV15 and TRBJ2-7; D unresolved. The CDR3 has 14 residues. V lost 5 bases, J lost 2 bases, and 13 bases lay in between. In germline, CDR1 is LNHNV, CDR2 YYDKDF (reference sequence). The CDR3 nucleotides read TGTGCCACCAGCGGGCAGAGTGGGACCTACGAGCAGTACTTC. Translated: CATSGQSGTYEQYF. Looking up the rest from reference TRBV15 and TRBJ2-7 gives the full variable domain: DAMVIQNPRYQVTQFGKPVTLSCSQTLNHNVMYWYQQKSSQAPKLLFHYYDKDFNNEADTPDNFQSRRPNTSFCFLDIRSPGLGDTAMYLCATSGQSGTYEQYFGPGTRLTVT.

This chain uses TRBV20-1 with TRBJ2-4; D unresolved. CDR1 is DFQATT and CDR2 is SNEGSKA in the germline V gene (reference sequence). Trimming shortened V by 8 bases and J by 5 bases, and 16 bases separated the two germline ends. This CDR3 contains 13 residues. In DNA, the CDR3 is TGCAGTTGGAACCCGGCATCTCAAAACATTCAGTACTTC. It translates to CSWNPASQNIQYF.

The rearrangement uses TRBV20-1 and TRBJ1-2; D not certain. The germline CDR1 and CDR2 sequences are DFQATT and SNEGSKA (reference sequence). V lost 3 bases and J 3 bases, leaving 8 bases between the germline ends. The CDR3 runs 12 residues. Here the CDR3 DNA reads TGCAGTGCTAGTGGGTCCGACTATGGCTACACCTTC. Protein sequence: CSASGSDYGYTF.

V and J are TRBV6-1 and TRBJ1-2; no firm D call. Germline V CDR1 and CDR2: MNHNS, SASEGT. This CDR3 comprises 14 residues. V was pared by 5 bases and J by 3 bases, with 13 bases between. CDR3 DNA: TGTGCCAGCAGTCCCTCCATATTGGACTATGGCTACACCTTC. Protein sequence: CASSPSILDYGYTF.

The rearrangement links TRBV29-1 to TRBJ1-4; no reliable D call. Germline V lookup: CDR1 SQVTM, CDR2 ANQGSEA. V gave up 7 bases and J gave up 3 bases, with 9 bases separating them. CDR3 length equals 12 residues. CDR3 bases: TGCAGCGAAACAGCCCCTAATGAAAAACTGTTTTTT. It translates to CSETAPNEKLFF. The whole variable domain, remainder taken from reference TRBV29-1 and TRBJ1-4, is SAVISQKPSRDICQRGTSLTIQCQVDSQVTMMFWYRQQPGQSLTLIATANQGSEATYESGFVIDKFPISRPNLTFSTLTVSNMSPEDSSIYLCSETAPNEKLFFGSGTQLSVL.

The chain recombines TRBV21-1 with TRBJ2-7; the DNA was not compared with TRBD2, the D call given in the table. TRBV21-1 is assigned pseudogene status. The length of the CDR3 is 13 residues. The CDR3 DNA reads TGTGCCAGCACCCGACTACTGTACTACGAGCAGTACTTC. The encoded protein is CASTRLLYYEQYF.

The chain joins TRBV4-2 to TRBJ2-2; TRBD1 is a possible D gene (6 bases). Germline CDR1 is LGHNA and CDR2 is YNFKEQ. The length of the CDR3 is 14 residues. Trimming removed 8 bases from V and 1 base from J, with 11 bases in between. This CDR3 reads CASARGQNTGELFF. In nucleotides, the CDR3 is TGTGCCAGCGCCAGGGGACAGAACACCGGGGAGCTGTTTTTT.

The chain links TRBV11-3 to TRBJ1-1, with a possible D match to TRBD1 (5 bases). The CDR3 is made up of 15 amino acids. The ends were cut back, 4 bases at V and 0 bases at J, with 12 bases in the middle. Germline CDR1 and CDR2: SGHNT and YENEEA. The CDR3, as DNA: TGTGCCAGCAGCTCAGCCAGGGACCTGAACACTGAAGCTTTCTTT. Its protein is CASSSARDLNTEAFF.

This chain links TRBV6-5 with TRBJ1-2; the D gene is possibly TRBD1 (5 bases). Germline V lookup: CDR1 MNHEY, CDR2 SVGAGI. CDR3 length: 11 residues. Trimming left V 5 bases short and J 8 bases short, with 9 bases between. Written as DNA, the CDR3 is TGTGCCAGCAGTACGGGACGGGGCTACACCTTC. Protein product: CASSTGRGYTF.

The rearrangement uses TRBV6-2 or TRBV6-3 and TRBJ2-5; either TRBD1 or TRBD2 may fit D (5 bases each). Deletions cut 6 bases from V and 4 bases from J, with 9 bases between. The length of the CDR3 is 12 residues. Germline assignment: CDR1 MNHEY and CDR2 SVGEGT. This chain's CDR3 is CASRKGRETQYF. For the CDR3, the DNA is TGTGCCAGCAGAAAGGGGAGAGAGACCCAGTACTTC.

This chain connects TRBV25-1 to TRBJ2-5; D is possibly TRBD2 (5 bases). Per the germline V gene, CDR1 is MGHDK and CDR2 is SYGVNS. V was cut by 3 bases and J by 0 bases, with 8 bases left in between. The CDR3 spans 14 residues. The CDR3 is CASSDGLYQETQYF. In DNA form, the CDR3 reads TGTGCCAGCAGTGACGGACTGTACCAAGAGACCCAGTACTTC.

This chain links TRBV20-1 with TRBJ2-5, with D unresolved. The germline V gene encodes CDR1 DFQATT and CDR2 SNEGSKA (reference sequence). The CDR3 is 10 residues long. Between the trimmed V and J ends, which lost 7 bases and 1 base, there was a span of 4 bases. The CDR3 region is CSGTQETQYF. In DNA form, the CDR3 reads TGCAGTGGGACCCAAGAGACCCAGTACTTC.

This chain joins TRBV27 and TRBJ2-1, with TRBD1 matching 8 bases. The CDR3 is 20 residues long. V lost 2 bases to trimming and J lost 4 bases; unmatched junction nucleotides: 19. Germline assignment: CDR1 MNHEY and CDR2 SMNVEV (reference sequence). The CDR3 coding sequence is TGTGCCAGCAGTTTAAGGGAGGCTGGACAGGGTGCTTGGAGGTACAATGAGCAGTTCTTC. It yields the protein CASSLREAGQGAWRYNEQFF.

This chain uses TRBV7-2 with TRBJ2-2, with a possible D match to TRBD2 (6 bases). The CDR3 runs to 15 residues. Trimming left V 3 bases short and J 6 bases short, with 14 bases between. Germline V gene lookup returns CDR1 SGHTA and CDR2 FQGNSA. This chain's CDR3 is CASSLRLVAPGELFF. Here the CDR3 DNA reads TGTGCCAGCAGCTTGAGACTAGTAGCTCCCGGGGAGCTGTTTTTT.

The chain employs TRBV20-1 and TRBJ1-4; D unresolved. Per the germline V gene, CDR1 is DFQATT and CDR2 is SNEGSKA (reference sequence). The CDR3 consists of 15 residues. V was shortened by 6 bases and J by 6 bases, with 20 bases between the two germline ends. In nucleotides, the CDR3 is TGCAGTGCCGCTAACCGGGCCGCCGGAGATGAAAAACTGTTTTTT. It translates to CSAANRAAGDEKLFF.

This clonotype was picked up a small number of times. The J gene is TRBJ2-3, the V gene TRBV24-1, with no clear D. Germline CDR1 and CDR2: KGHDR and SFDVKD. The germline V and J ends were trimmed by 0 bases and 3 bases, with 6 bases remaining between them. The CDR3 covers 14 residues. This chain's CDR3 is CATSDLHGTDTQYF. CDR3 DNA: TGTGCCACCAGTGATTTGCACGGAACAGATACGCAGTATTTT.

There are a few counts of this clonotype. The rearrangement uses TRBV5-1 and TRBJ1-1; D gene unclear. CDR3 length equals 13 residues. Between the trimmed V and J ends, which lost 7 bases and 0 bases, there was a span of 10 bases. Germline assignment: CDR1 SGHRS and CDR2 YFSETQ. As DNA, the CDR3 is TGCGCCAGCGCGACCCAGATGAACACTGAAGCTTTCTTT. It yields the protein CASATQMNTEAFF.

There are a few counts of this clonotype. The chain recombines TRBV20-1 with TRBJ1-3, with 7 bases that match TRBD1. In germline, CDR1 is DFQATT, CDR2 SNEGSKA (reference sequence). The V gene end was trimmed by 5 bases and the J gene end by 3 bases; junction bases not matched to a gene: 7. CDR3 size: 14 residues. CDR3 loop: CSAADRVGGNTIYF. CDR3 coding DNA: TGCAGTGCTGCCGACAGGGTCGGTGGAAACACCATATATTTT.

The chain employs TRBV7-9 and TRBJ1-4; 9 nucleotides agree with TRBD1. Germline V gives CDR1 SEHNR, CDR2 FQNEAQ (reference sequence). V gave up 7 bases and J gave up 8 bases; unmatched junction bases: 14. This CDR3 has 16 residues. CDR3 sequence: CASTRDRARLMEKLFF. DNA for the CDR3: TGTGCCAGCACCCGGGACAGGGCTCGCCTCATGGAAAAACTGTTTTTT.

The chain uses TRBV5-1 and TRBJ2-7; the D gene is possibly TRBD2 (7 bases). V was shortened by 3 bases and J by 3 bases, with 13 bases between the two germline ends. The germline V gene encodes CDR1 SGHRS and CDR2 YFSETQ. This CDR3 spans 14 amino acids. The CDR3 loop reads CASSSAGDNYEQYF. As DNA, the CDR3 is TGCGCCAGCAGCTCGGCGGGGGACAACTACGAGCAGTACTTC.